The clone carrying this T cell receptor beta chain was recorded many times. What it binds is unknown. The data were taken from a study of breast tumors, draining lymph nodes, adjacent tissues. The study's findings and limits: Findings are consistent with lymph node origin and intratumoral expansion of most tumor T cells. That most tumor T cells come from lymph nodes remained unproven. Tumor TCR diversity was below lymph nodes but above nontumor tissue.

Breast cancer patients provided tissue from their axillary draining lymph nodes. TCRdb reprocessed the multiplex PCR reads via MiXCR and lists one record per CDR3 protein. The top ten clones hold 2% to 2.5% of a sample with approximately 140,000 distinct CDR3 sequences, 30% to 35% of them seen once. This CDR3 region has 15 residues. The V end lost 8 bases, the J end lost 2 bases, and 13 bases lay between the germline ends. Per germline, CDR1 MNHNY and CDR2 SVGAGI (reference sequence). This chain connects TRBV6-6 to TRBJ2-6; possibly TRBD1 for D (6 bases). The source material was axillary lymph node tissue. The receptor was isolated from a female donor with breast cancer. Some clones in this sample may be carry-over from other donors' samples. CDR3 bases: TGTGCCAGCGCGACCCACAGGGCTGGGGCCAACGTCCTGACTTTC. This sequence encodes CASATHRAGANVLTF.